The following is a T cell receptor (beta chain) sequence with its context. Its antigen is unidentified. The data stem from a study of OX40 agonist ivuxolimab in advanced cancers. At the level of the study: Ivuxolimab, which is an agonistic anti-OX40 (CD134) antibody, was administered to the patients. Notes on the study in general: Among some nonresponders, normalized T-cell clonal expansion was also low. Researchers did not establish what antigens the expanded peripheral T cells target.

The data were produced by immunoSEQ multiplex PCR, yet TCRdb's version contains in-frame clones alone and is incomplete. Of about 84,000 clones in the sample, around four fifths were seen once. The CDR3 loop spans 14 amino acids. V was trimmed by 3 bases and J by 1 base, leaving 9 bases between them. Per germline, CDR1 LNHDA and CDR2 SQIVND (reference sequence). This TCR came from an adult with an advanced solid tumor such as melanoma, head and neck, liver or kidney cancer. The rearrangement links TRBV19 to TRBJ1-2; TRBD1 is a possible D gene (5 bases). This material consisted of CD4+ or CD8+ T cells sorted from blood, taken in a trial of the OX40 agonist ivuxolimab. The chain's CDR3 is CASSIQGDNYGYTF. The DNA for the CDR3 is TGTGCCAGTAGTATCCAGGGAGATAACTATGGCTACACCTTC.